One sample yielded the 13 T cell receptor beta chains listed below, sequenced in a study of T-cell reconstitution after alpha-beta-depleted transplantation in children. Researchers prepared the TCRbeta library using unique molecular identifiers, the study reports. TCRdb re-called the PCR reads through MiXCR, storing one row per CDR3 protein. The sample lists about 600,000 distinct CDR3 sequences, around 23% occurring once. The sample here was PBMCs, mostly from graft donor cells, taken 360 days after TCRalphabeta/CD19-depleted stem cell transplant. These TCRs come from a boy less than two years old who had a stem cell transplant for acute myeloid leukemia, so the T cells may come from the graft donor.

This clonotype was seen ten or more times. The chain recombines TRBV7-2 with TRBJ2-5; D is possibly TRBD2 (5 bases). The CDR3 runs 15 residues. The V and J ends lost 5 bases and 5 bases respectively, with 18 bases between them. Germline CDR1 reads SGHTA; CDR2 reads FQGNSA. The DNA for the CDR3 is TGTGCCAGCAGCACGCAAGCGTACAGAGGGGAGACCCAGTACTTC. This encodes CASSTQAYRGETQYF.

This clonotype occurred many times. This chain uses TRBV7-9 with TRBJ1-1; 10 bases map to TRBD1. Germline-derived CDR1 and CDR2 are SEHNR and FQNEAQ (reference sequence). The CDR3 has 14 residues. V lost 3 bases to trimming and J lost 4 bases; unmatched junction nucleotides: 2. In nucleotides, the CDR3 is TGTGCCAGCAGCTTCGGACAGGGGGTCACTGAAGCTTTCTTT. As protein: CASSFGQGVTEAFF.

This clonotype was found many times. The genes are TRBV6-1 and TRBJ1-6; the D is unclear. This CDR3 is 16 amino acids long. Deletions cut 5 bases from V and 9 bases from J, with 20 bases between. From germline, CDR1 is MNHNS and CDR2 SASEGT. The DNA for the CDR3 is TGTGCCAGCAGTCGAAACTCGTGGTCCGCAGGTTCACCCCTCCACTTT. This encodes CASSRNSWSAGSPLHF.

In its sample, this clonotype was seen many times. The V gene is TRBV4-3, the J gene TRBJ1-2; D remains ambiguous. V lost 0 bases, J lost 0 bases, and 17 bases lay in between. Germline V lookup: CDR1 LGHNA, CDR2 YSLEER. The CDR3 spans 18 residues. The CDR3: CASSQDVEDQLANYGYTF. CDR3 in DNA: TGCGCCAGCAGCCAAGATGTGGAGGATCAGTTAGCTAACTATGGCTACACCTTC.

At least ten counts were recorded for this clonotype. Here the CDR3 DNA reads TGCAGCGTTGAAGATCCGGCCAGGGGCTTATACGAGCAGTACTTC. Translated: CSVEDPARGLYEQYF. V is TRBV29-1 and J is TRBJ2-7; D might be TRBD1 (6 bases). Trimming shortened V by 0 bases and J by 4 bases, and 16 bases separated the two germline ends. This CDR3 region has 15 residues. The germline V gene has CDR1 SQVTM and CDR2 ANQGSEA.

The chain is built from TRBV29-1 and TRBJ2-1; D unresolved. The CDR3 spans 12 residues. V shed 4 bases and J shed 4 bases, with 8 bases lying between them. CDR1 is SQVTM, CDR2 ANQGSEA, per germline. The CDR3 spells CSVVVGYNEQFF. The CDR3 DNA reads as TGCAGCGTTGTTGTCGGTTACAATGAGCAGTTCTTC.

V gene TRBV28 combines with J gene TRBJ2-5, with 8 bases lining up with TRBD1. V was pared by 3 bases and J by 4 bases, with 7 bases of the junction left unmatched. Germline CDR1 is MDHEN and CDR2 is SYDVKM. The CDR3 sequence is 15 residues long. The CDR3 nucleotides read TGTGCCAGCAGTTTTCCCCGACAGGGGCGAGAGACCCAGTACTTC. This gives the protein CASSFPRQGRETQYF.

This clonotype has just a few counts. The CDR3 sequence: CSAPHGDTQYF. CDR3 DNA sequence: TGCAGTGCCCCCCATGGGGATACGCAGTATTTT. V is TRBV20-1 and J is TRBJ2-3; no firm D call. Germline CDR1 reads DFQATT; CDR2 reads SNEGSKA (reference sequence). V was trimmed by 6 bases and J by 6 bases, leaving 10 bases between them. The CDR3 spans 11 residues.

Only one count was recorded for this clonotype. CDR3 nucleotide sequence: TGTGCCAGCAGTTACGAGCGGGGTCTCGACACCGGGGAGCTGTTTTTT. Protein: CASSYERGLDTGELFF. This rearrangement joins TRBV6-2 or TRBV6-3 to TRBJ2-2; the match to TRBD2 covers 7 bases. Germline V gene data show CDR1 as MNHEY and CDR2 as SVGEGT. The V gene end was trimmed by 2 bases and the J gene end by 3 bases; junction bases not matched to a gene: 6. This CDR3 region has 16 residues.

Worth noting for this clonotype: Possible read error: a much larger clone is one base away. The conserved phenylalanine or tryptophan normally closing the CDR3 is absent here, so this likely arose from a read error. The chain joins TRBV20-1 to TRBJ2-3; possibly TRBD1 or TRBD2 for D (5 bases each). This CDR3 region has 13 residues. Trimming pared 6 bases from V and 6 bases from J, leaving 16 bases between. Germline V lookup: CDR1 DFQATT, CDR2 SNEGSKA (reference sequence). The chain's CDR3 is CSARDGRVDTQYC. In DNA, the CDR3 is TGCAGTGCCCGGGACGGCCGGGTGGATACGCAGTATTGT.

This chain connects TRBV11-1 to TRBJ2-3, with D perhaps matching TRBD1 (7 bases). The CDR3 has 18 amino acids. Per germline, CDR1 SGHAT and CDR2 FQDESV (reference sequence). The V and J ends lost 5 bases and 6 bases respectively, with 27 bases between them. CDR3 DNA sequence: TGTGCCAGCAGCCTAAAGGATGGAGGGGGCGATATCTGGGATACGCAGTATTTT. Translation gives CASSLKDGGGDIWDTQYF.

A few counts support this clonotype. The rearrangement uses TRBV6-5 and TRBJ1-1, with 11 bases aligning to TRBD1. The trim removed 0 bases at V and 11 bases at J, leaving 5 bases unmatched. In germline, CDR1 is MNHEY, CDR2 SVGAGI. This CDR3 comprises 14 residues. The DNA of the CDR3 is TGTGCCAGCAGTTACTCGGACAGGGGGCAGAGGGCTTTCTTT. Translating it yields CASSYSDRGQRAFF.

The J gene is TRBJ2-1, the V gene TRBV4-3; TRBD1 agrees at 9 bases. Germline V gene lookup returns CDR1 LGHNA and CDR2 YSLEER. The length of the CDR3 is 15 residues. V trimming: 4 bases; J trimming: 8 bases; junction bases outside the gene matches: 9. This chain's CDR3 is CASSLTVGQGYEQFF. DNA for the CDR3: TGCGCCAGCAGCCTAACCGTCGGACAGGGGTATGAGCAGTTCTTC.